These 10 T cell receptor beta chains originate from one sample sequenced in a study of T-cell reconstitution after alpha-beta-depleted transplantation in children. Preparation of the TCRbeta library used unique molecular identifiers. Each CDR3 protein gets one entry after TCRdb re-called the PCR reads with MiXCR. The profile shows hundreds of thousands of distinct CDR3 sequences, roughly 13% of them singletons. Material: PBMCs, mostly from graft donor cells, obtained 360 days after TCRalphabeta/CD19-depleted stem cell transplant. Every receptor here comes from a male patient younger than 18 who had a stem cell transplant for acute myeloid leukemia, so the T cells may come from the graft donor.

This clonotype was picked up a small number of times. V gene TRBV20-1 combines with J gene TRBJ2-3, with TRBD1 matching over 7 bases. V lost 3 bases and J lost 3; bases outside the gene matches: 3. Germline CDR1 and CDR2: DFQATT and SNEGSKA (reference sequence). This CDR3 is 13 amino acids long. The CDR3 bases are TGCAGTGCTAGCGACAGGGCGACAGATACGCAGTATTTT. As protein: CSASDRATDTQYF.

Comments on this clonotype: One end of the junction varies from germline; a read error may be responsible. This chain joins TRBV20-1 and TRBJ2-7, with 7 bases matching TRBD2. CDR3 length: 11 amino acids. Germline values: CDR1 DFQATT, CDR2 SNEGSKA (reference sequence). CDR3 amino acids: CSAKFPGLLYF. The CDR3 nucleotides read TGCAGCGCTAAATTCCCGGGACTATTGTACTTC.

In DNA, the CDR3 is TGTGCCAGCAGCCCGGTTCCGCTAGGTTCATGGGAGCAGTACTTC. Translating it yields CASSPVPLGSWEQYF. The gene calls are TRBV7-2 and TRBJ2-7; D is unclear. The length of the CDR3 is 15 residues. Germline CDR1 reads SGHTA; CDR2 reads FQGNSA. The V gene lost 5 bases and the J gene lost 7 bases, with 21 bases spanning the gap.

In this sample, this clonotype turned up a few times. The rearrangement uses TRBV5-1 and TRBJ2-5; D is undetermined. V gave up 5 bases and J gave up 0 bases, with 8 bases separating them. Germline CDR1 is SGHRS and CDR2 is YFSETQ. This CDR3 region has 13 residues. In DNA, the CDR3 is TGCGCCAGCAGTGTTGAGGACCAAGAGACCCAGTACTTC. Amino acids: CASSVEDQETQYF.

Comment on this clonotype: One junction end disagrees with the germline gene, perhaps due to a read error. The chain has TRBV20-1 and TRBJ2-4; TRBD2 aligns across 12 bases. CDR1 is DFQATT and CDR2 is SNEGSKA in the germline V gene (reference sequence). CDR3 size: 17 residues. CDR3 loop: CCASTSGLAGRWDIQYF. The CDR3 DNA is TGCTGTGCTAGCACCTCCGGACTAGCGGGACGGTGGGACATTCAGTACTTC.

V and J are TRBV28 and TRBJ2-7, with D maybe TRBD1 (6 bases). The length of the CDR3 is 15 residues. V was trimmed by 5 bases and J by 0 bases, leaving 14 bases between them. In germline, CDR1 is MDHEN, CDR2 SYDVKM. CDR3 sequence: CASSQRRTASYEQYF. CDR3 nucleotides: TGTGCCAGCAGTCAGCGACGGACAGCCTCCTACGAGCAGTACTTC.

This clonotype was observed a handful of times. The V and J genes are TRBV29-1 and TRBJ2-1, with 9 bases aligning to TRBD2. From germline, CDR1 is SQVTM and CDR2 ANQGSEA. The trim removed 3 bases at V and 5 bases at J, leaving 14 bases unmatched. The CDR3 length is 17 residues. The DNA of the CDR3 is TGCAGCGTTGACAGATTAGCGGGAGTCTCCGGCCACAATGAGCAGTTCTTC. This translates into CSVDRLAGVSGHNEQFF.

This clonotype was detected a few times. CDR3 sequence (DNA): TGCGCCAGCAGCTTGAAAGCAGCCGGCAATGAGCAGTTCTTC. Residues: CASSLKAAGNEQFF. The J gene is TRBJ2-1, the V gene TRBV5-1; D ambiguous. The CDR3 is 14 amino acids. V lost 1 base and J lost 6, with 11 bases in between. From germline, CDR1 is SGHRS and CDR2 YFSETQ.

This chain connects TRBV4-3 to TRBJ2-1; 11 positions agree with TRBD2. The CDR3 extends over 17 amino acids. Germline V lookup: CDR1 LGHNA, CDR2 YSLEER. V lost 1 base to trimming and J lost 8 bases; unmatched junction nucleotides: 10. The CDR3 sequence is CASSQGELAGGLDEQFF. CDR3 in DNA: TGCGCCAGCAGCCAAGGGGAATTAGCGGGAGGGCTCGATGAGCAGTTCTTC.

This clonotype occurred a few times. The CDR3 DNA follows: TGTGCCACCAGCCAGGGGTCGGAGCAGTTCTTC. This codes for CATSQGSEQFF. The chain recombines TRBV15 with TRBJ2-1; maybe TRBD1 (6 bases). With 5 bases removed from V and 10 bases from J, the gap between germline ends came to 9 bases. This CDR3 has 11 amino acids. CDR1 and CDR2 (germline): LNHNV, YYDKDF (reference sequence).